A selection of T cell receptor beta chains follows, all from one sample in a study of OX40 agonist ivuxolimab in advanced cancers. Generated by immunoSEQ multiplex PCR, the TCRdb table keeps only in-frame clones and is missing some. The table has 90,000 to 100,000 clones, around 85% seen once; the top ten hold 0.82%. The source was CD4+ or CD8+ T cells sorted from blood, collected in a trial of the OX40 agonist ivuxolimab. These receptors were collected from an adult with an advanced solid tumor such as melanoma, head and neck, liver or kidney cancer. CDR3s include the opening cysteine and the closing phenylalanine or tryptophan. The D gene is left open where the match is weak. Clone size is stated in some rows and not others, as once, few, many or a class when expanded.

V gene,J gene,D gene,clone size,CDR3 DNA,CDR3 protein
TRBV30,TRBJ1-4,NA,NA,TGTGCCTGGAGTTTGGGGGGACCGAATGAAAAACTGTTTTTT,CAWSLGGPNEKLFF
TRBV5-4,TRBJ2-7,TRBD2,NA,TGTGCCAGCAGCCGGACTAGCGGGGACTACGAGCAGTACTTC,CASSRTSGDYEQYF
TRBV9,TRBJ2-1,NA,NA,TGTGCCAGCAGCGTATGGGGCGGGGCCTACAATGAGCAGTTCTTC,CASSVWGGAYNEQFF
TRBV4-1,TRBJ1-6,NA,NA,TGCGCCAGCAGCTATCGGGTTGGGGATTCACCCCTCCACTTT,CASSYRVGDSPLHF
TRBV7-2,TRBJ1-3,NA,NA,TGTGCCAGCAGCTTGTCTGGAAACACCATATATTTT,CASSLSGNTIYF
TRBV5-4,TRBJ1-1,NA,NA,TGTGCCAGCAGCTTGGGACTGTTGAACACTGAAGCTTTCTTT,CASSLGLLNTEAFF
TRBV6-4,TRBJ2-3,TRBD2,NA,TGTGCCAGCAGGGAGACTAGCAACACAGATACGCAGTATTTT,CASRETSNTDTQYF
TRBV18,TRBJ1-2,TRBD1,NA,TGTGCCAGCTCACCAGGGGGGACAGCTAACTATGGCTACACCTTC,CASSPGGTANYGYTF
TRBV10-1,TRBJ2-2,NA,NA,TGCGCCGAAGTAGAAGACACCTTAGGCTGGGCCGGGGAGCTGTTTTTT,CAEVEDTLGWAGELFF
TRBV28,TRBJ1-2,NA,NA,TGTGCCAGCAGTTGGGCCGGGCGGGCGAGCTATGGCTACACCTTC,CASSWAGRASYGYTF
TRBV5-1,TRBJ1-2,NA,NA,TGCGCCAGCAGCCGGAGAAATGACAGCCCCTATGGCTACACCTTC,CASSRRNDSPYGYTF
TRBV7-2,TRBJ1-1,NA,NA,TGTGCCAGCAGCCCGGGACACCAGAACACTGAAGCTTTCTTT,CASSPGHQNTEAFF
TRBV28,TRBJ2-6,NA,NA,TGTGCCAGCATGTATGGCTCTGGGGCCAACGTCCTGACTTTC,CASMYGSGANVLTF
TRBV7-2,TRBJ2-3,NA,NA,TGTGCCAGCAGCTTATACTCAGCGCTTAGCACAGATACGCAGTATTTT,CASSLYSALSTDTQYF
TRBV6-5,TRBJ2-3,NA,NA,TGTGCCAGCAGTCTCCTCTCCCGGGATACGCAGTATTTT,CASSLLSRDTQYF
TRBV6-6,TRBJ2-5,TRBD1,NA,TGTGCCAGCAGCGGGACAGGGGGCGCGAAGACCCAGTACTTC,CASSGTGGAKTQYF
TRBV5-6,TRBJ1-1,NA,NA,TGTGCCAGCAGGGAGTCCCTACTCCAAACTGAAGCTTTCTTT,CASRESLLQTEAFF
TRBV29-1,TRBJ2-2,NA,NA,TGCAGCGTACACAGGGAATCGGGCGGGGAGCTGTTTTTT,CSVHRESGGELFF
TRBV7-2,TRBJ1-4,NA,NA,TGTGCCAGCAGCTCCCGGCCGGAGGGTAATGAAAAACTGTTTTTT,CASSSRPEGNEKLFF
TRBV6-6,TRBJ2-3,TRBD1,NA,TGTGCCAGCAGTTACTCGCAAGGGGGCAGCACAGATACGCAGTATTTT,CASSYSQGGSTDTQYF
TRBV7-8,TRBJ2-3,TRBD2,once,TGTGCCAGCAGCTCTCCGCTAGCGGGAGTTAGGGCAGATACGCAGTATTTT,CASSSPLAGVRADTQYF
TRBV19,TRBJ2-2,TRBD2,NA,TGTGCCAGTAGTATACCCCGACTAGCAGTAACCGGGGAGCTGTTTTTT,CASSIPRLAVTGELFF
TRBV5-1,TRBJ2-3,TRBD2,NA,TGCGCCAGCAGCTATAGCGGGAGAGGCACAGATACGCAGTATTTT,CASSYSGRGTDTQYF
TRBV7-9,TRBJ2-3,NA,NA,TGTGCCAGCAGCCCCACCATCAAAGGGTCGCTCAGGGATACGCAGTATTTT,CASSPTIKGSLRDTQYF
TRBV28,TRBJ2-7,NA,NA,TGTGCCAGCACGACAGCTTCTCCCCGGGGCGAGCAGTACTTC,CASTTASPRGEQYF
TRBV13,TRBJ2-1,TRBD1,NA,TGTGCCAGCAGCCAGCGGACAGGCCCCTACAATGAGCAGTTCTTC,CASSQRTGPYNEQFF
TRBV4-1,TRBJ2-1,NA,NA,TGCGCCAGCAGCCCACAACACTTTAATGAGCAGTTCTTC,CASSPQHFNEQFF
TRBV6-6,TRBJ1-3,TRBD1,NA,TGTGCCAGCACCTCACCGGACAGGGGGGCTGGAAACACCATATATTTT,CASTSPDRGAGNTIYF
TRBV5-6,TRBJ2-1,TRBD2,NA,TGTGCCAGCAGCAGACGTAGCGGGAGTCCAGACAATGAGCAGTTCTTC,CASSRRSGSPDNEQFF
TRBV6-1,TRBJ2-2,NA,NA,TGTGCCAGCAGTGAAGGGGCTAGGCACACCGGGGAGCTGTTTTTT,CASSEGARHTGELFF
TRBV18,TRBJ1-1,TRBD1,once,TGTGCCAGCCTCCGGGACAGGGACTCCACTGAAGCTTTCTTT,CASLRDRDSTEAFF
TRBV28,TRBJ1-1,NA,NA,TGTGCCAGCAGCCCCCCCCCGGGGATGAACACTGAAGCTTTCTTT,CASSPPPGMNTEAFF
TRBV18,TRBJ1-2,NA,few,TGTGCCAGCTCACCTCAGAGGGAGGGTGGCTACACCTTC,CASSPQREGGYTF
TRBV7-9,TRBJ2-5,TRBD1,NA,TGTGCCAGCAGCAAGGGACAGCTCGAGGGGACCCAGTACTTC,CASSKGQLEGTQYF
TRBV7-2,TRBJ1-1,TRBD1,once,TGTGCCAGCAGCCTTCCCCCGGGACAGGGGGCGAGGAACACTGAAGCTTTCTTT,CASSLPPGQGARNTEAFF
TRBV4-2,TRBJ1-2,TRBD1,NA,TGTGCCAGCAGCCCTTCCGGACAGGGCGGGTATGGCTACACCTTC,CASSPSGQGGYGYTF
TRBV5-4,TRBJ1-1,NA,NA,TGTGCCAGCAGCTCGACCGTAAGCGGGAACACTGAAGCTTTCTTT,CASSSTVSGNTEAFF
TRBV6-5,TRBJ2-1,TRBD2,NA,TGTGCCAGCTTAGCGGGGGGCTCCTACAATGAGCAGTTCTTC,CASLAGGSYNEQFF
TRBV10-3,TRBJ1-1,NA,once,TGTGCCACCTGGACGGAGCTAGGAACTGAAGCTTTCTTT,CATWTELGTEAFF
TRBV18,TRBJ2-2,NA,NA,TGTGCCAGCTCACCAAAATTAACCGACGGCGGGGAGCTGTTTTTT,CASSPKLTDGGELFF
TRBV10-3,TRBJ2-2,NA,NA,TGTGCCATCAGTGAGTCGGGGGGCGCGGGGGAGCTGTTTTTT,CAISESGGAGELFF
TRBV7-9,TRBJ1-3,NA,NA,TGTGCCAGCAGCTTAGACGCAGGGGCGGACACCATATATTTT,CASSLDAGADTIYF
TRBV9,TRBJ2-2,TRBD1,once,TGTGCCAGCACCCCGGGACAGGGGTCATTCACCGGGGAGCTGTTTTTT,CASTPGQGSFTGELFF
TRBV7-3,TRBJ1-1,NA,NA,TGTGCCAGCAGCTTCTCCGGAACGGGGGCTGAAGCTTTCTTT,CASSFSGTGAEAFF
TRBV12-5,TRBJ2-1,NA,NA,TGTGCTAGTGGTTTGGGTCAGTCCGGCGATGAGCAGTTCTTC,CASGLGQSGDEQFF
TRBV14,TRBJ1-4,NA,few,TGTGCCAGCAGCCCCCTGTCCAGGGGAGGGGAAAAACTGTTTTTT,CASSPLSRGGEKLFF
TRBV27,TRBJ1-5,NA,NA,TGTGCCAGCAGTTCCCCCGCGGACAGAAGATCACAGCCCCATATTATCTCCCAGCATTTT,CASSSPADRRSQPHIISQHF
TRBV5-6,TRBJ1-2,NA,NA,TGTGCCAGCAGCATCGGCCCGGAGAACTATGGCTACACCTTC,CASSIGPENYGYTF
TRBV2,TRBJ2-1,TRBD1,NA,TGTGCCAGCTCGGAGGAACAGGGGAATGAGCAGTTCTTC,CASSEEQGNEQFF